The 18 T cell receptor beta chains below all came from one sample that was sequenced in a study of blood T cell repertoires in COVID-19. Profiling relied on immunoSEQ multiplex PCR, and the TCRdb table lists in-frame clones only, not all of them. The table lists about 190,000 clones, roughly 77% of them singletons. The sequencing sample was made of PBMCs or T cells enriched from blood (not recorded which). These receptors all stem from a woman aged 45 to 65 with acute COVID-19.

This clone has just one count. Within the sample, other DNA sequences also encode this same CDR3. This chain connects TRBV28 to TRBJ2-7, with 9 nucleotides matching TRBD1. Germline V lookup: CDR1 MDHEN, CDR2 SYDVKM. J lost 2 bases, V lost 4 bases, and 3 bases had no gene match. The CDR3 length is 14 residues. The CDR3 bases are TGTGCCAGCAGTTCGGGACAGGGAGCCTACGAGCAGTACGTC. It translates to CASSSGQGAYEQYV.

The chain links TRBV4-2 to TRBJ2-3, with 8 bases that match TRBD2. Germline CDR1 and CDR2: LGHNA and YNFKEQ. The CDR3 spans 17 residues. The J segment lost 2 bases and the V segment lost 3 bases, leaving 10 bases of the junction unmatched. The CDR3 loop reads CASSQSGRGGNTDTQYF. DNA of the CDR3: TGTGCCAGCAGCCAGTCGGGACGGGGGGGGAACACAGATACGCAGTATTTT.

J is TRBJ2-5 and V is TRBV29-1; D possibly corresponds to TRBD1 (5 bases). The V gene's germline CDR1 is SQVTM and CDR2 ANQGSEA. The ends were cut back, 8 bases at V and 4 bases at J, with 11 bases in the middle. This CDR3 contains 11 residues. The CDR3: CSLRGGETQYF. The CDR3 DNA follows: TGCAGCCTTAGGGGTGGAGAGACCCAGTACTTC.

The gene calls are TRBV9 and TRBJ1-1; perhaps TRBD1 as D (5 bases). Trimming stripped 4 bases from V and 0 bases from J, with 16 bases between. The CDR3 is 16 amino acids. Germline V gene lookup returns CDR1 SGDLS and CDR2 YYNGEE. CDR3 amino acids: CASSLGRGLVNTEAFF. CDR3 bases: TGTGCCAGCAGCCTCGGGAGGGGACTTGTGAACACTGAAGCTTTCTTT.

The chain employs TRBV7-2 and TRBJ2-6; TRBD2 matches 9 bases. This CDR3 has 19 amino acids. J lost 3 bases, V lost 0 bases, and 9 bases had no gene match. Germline V lookup: CDR1 SGHTA, CDR2 FQGNSA. Written as DNA, the CDR3 is TGTGCCAGCAGCTTAGCCCTTGGCGGGGGGGCCGGTGGGGCCAACGTCCTGACTTTC. Protein sequence: CASSLALGGGAGGANVLTF.

The J gene is TRBJ1-5, the V gene TRBV5-5; TRBD1 might be the D (6 bases). The CDR3 consists of 14 residues. CDR1 and CDR2 from the germline V gene are SGHKS and YYEKEE (reference sequence). V was trimmed by 0 bases and J by 6 bases, leaving 10 bases between them. CDR3 bases: TGTGCCAGCAGCTTGGATGCAGGGGTTCAGCCCCAGCATTTT. Its protein product is CASSLDAGVQPQHF. The entire variable domain, with the rest obtained from reference TRBV5-5 and TRBJ1-5, is as follows: DAGVTQSPTHLIKTRGQQVTLRCSPISGHKSVSWYQQVLGQGPQFIFQYYEKEERGRGNFPDRFSARQFPNYSSELNVNALLLGDSALYLCASSLDAGVQPQHFGDGTRLSIL.

The chain is built from TRBV18 and TRBJ1-1; 9 bases are a match to TRBD1. Unmatched junction bases numbered 14, after V lost 2 bases and J lost 7 bases. The CDR3 has 17 residues. The germline V gene has CDR1 KGHSH and CDR2 LQKENI. CDR3 protein: CASSPFLQGAGDVEAFF. For the CDR3, the DNA is TGTGCCAGCTCACCATTCTTACAGGGGGCAGGAGACGTTGAAGCTTTCTTT.

The sample holds a few counts of this clone. The V gene is TRBV11-2, the J gene TRBJ1-6; tentative D call: TRBD1 (5 bases). CDR1 and CDR2 (germline): SGHAT, FQNNGV. The CDR3 is 15 residues long. V gave up 2 bases and J gave up 7 bases, with 12 bases separating them. The CDR3 here is CASSLRQGGNSPLHF. In nucleotides, the CDR3 is TGTGCCAGCAGCTTAAGGCAGGGCGGCAATTCACCCCTCCACTTT. Full variable domain (rest looked up from reference TRBV11-2 and TRBJ1-6): EAGVAQSPRYKIIEKRQSVAFWCNPISGHATLYWYQQILGQGPKLLIQFQNNGVVDDSQLPKDRFSAERLKGVDSTLKIQPAKLEDSAVYLCASSLRQGGNSPLHFGNGTRLTVT.

This clone was seen a handful of times. This chain joins TRBV6-5 and TRBJ1-1; possibly TRBD1 for D (5 bases). This CDR3 has 15 residues. Trimming stripped 5 bases from V and 3 bases from J, with 16 bases between. Germline V lookup: CDR1 MNHEY, CDR2 SVGAGI. This chain's CDR3 is CASSQFPRAHTEAFF. The CDR3 DNA follows: TGTGCCAGCAGTCAATTCCCCAGGGCCCACACTGAAGCTTTCTTT.

The rearrangement uses TRBV28 and TRBJ2-1, with 7 bases that match TRBD2. Germline-derived CDR1 and CDR2 are MDHEN and SYDVKM. This CDR3 comprises 13 residues. With V trimmed by 4 bases and J by 7 bases, 4 bases remained unmatched. CDR3 DNA sequence: TGTGCCAGCAGTTGGGGGGGTGGGAATGAGCAGTTCTTC. This codes for CASSWGGGNEQFF.

This chain joins TRBV4-2 and TRBJ1-1; possible D gene TRBD1, 5 bases. The V end was cut by 4 bases, the J end by 1 base, with 7 bases between. The length of the CDR3 is 13 residues. Per germline, CDR1 LGHNA and CDR2 YNFKEQ. CDR3 loop: CASSLTGNTEAFF. The CDR3 DNA is TGTGCCAGCAGCCTAACAGGGAACACTGAAGCTTTCTTT.

The chain has TRBV6-4 and TRBJ2-3, with D uncertain. V gave up 4 bases and J gave up 1 base, with 6 bases separating them. Germline assignment: CDR1 MRHNA and CDR2 SNTAGT. This CDR3 has 13 amino acids. The chain's CDR3 is CASSVTGTDTQYF. The CDR3 coding sequence is TGTGCCAGCAGTGTGACTGGCACAGATACGCAGTATTTT.

This chain links TRBV28 with TRBJ1-4; the match to TRBD1 covers 7 bases. There are 14 residues in the CDR3. The germline CDR1 and CDR2 sequences are MDHEN and SYDVKM. V was clipped by 7 bases and J by 4 bases; unmatched bases: 6. DNA for the CDR3: TGTGCCAGCACCGGGACAGCCGTTAATGAAAAACTGTTTTTT. Its protein product is CASTGTAVNEKLFF.

This clone was recorded once. The rearrangement links TRBV11-2 to TRBJ2-5; 8 positions match TRBD2. Germline trimming cut 3 bases from V and 5 bases from J; bases unmatched to any gene: 11. CDR1 and CDR2 from the germline V gene are SGHAT and FQNNGV. The CDR3 runs to 16 residues. The DNA for the CDR3 is TGTGCCAGCAGCTTCCTAAAGGGACTAGAGCTGGAGACCCAGTACTTC. Residues: CASSFLKGLELETQYF. The complete variable domain, with remaining parts taken from reference TRBV11-2 and TRBJ2-5, reads EAGVAQSPRYKIIEKRQSVAFWCNPISGHATLYWYQQILGQGPKLLIQFQNNGVVDDSQLPKDRFSAERLKGVDSTLKIQPAKLEDSAVYLCASSFLKGLELETQYFGPGTRLLVL.

V is TRBV7-2 and J is TRBJ1-1; D may be TRBD1 (6 bases). Germline V CDR1 and CDR2: SGHTA, FQGNSA. The CDR3 is 13 residues long. The V and J ends lost 10 bases and 4 bases respectively, with 16 bases between them. CDR3 sequence: CATSQGRATEAFF. Here the CDR3 DNA reads TGTGCCACCTCCCAGGGGCGGGCCACTGAAGCTTTCTTT.

The chain recombines TRBV18 with TRBJ1-2; TRBD1 aligns across 7 bases. The CDR3 is 14 amino acids. V trimming: 5 bases; J trimming: 8 bases; junction bases outside the gene matches: 11. Germline V gene data show CDR1 as KGHSH and CDR2 as LQKENI. The CDR3 coding sequence is TGTGCCAGCTCAGAAGGGGACAGCCCGTACGGCTACACCTTC. It yields the protein CASSEGDSPYGYTF.

The CDR3 DNA reads as TGTGCCAGCAGTACCGAACGACAAATCCAAGAGACCCAGTACTTC. Its translation is CASSTERQIQETQYF. The chain has TRBV6-2 or TRBV6-3 and TRBJ2-5; D remains ambiguous. The V gene lost 5 bases and the J gene lost 1 base, with 14 bases spanning the gap. Germline-derived CDR1 and CDR2 are MNHEY and SVGEGT. The CDR3 totals 15 residues.

The chain carries TRBV7-9 and TRBJ1-2, with 8 bases lining up with TRBD1. The germline CDR1 and CDR2 sequences are SEHNR and FQNEAQ (reference sequence). J gave up 0 bases and V 6 bases, and 6 bases lay outside the gene matches. This CDR3 comprises 15 residues. The CDR3 loop is CASRGGTGANYGYTF. CDR3 nucleotide sequence: TGTGCCAGCAGGGGAGGGACAGGAGCTAACTATGGCTACACCTTC. The whole variable domain, filled in from reference TRBV7-9 and TRBJ1-2, reads DTGVSQNPRHKITKRGQNVTFRCDPISEHNRLYWYRQTLGQGPEFLTYFQNEAQLEKSRLLSDRFSAERPKGSFSTLEIQRTEQGDSAMYLCASRGGTGANYGYTFGSGTRLTVV.